Shown below are 31 T cell receptor beta chains from a single sample sequenced in a study of CD8 T cells in ankylosing spondylitis. Study-wide results and caveats: What appeared characteristic of ankylosing spondylitis blood was a TCR beta motif of eight highly homologous variants.

TCRdb called the 5' RACE reads again in MiXCR, with one record for every CDR3 protein. The table has more than 500,000 distinct CDR3 sequences, 5.3% seen once; the top ten hold roughly 3.5%. These receptors' antigens are unknown. Sequenced: blood, either unsorted or a sorted T cell fraction (not recorded which). These receptor sequences come from a male donor with ankylosing spondylitis.

This clonotype was seen repeatedly, ten times or more. The chain uses TRBV20-1 and TRBJ1-1; D call uncertain. There are 11 residues in the CDR3. Germline V gene data show CDR1 as DFQATT and CDR2 as SNEGSKA (reference sequence). This CDR3 is CTLLKVAEAFF. The CDR3 DNA reads as TGCACTCTCCTTAAGGTCGCTGAAGCTTTCTTT.

This clonotype appeared many times. The J gene is TRBJ1-2, the V gene TRBV7-9; D is possibly TRBD1 (5 bases). V was clipped by 4 bases and J by 6 bases, with 12 bases between them. CDR1 is SEHNR, CDR2 FQNEAQ, per germline (reference sequence). The CDR3 is 13 residues long. DNA for the CDR3: TGTGCCAGCAGCTCTCAGGGAAGGGATGGCTACACCTTC. Protein sequence: CASSSQGRDGYTF.

This clonotype has a handful of counts. The rearrangement links TRBV2 to TRBJ2-7, with 11 bases lining up with TRBD2. Germline CDR1 and CDR2: SNHLY and FYNNEI. The trim removed 9 bases at V and 7 bases at J, leaving 8 bases unmatched. The length of the CDR3 is 13 residues. CDR3 nucleotide sequence: TGTGCCAGTACTAGCGGGAGAAGAGGGGAGCAGTACTTC. It specifies CASTSGRRGEQYF.

This clonotype appeared many times. The chain uses TRBV7-2 and TRBJ1-3, with 11 positions matching TRBD1. From germline, CDR1 is SGHTA and CDR2 FQGNSA. This CDR3 contains 15 residues. V lost 5 bases, J lost 10 bases, and 10 bases stayed unmatched. CDR3 in DNA: TGTGCCAGCAGCCCCGAAGGGACAGGGGGAAGGACCATATATTTT. Translation gives CASSPEGTGGRTIYF.

This clonotype was detected ten times or more. The gene calls are TRBV9 and TRBJ2-1; D unclear. The CDR3 runs 13 residues. Trimming left V 0 bases short and J 10 bases short, with 11 bases between. CDR1 SGDLS and CDR2 YYNGEE come from the germline V gene. CDR3 in amino acids: CASSVDMDGEQFF. CDR3 DNA: TGTGCCAGCAGCGTAGATATGGACGGGGAGCAGTTCTTC.

This clonotype appeared many times. The V and J genes are TRBV6-1 and TRBJ1-2, with D hard to call. V gave up 0 bases and J gave up 3 bases, with 11 bases separating them. Germline loops: CDR1 MNHNS, CDR2 SASEGT. The length of the CDR3 is 15 residues. The CDR3, as DNA: TGTGCCAGCAGTGAAGCTCAGGTGAGCTACTATGGCTACACCTTC. Residues: CASSEAQVSYYGYTF.

This clonotype showed up many times. The rearrangement links TRBV7-9 to TRBJ2-5; perhaps TRBD1 as D (5 bases). The CDR3 is 15 amino acids. From germline, CDR1 is SEHNR and CDR2 FQNEAQ (reference sequence). V was clipped by 5 bases and J by 3 bases, with 16 bases between them. CDR3 DNA: TGTGCCAGCAGCCTTAGGATACAGGCTAAAGAGACCCAGTACTTC. Protein sequence: CASSLRIQAKETQYF.

This clonotype was detected only a few times. The chain links TRBV29-1 to TRBJ1-2; 11 bases match TRBD1. CDR1 SQVTM and CDR2 ANQGSEA come from the germline V gene. Trimming at V came to 2 bases and at J to 5 bases, leaving 7 bases not matched to a gene. The CDR3 has 15 residues. The CDR3 loop is CSVEFRTGGRYGYTF. CDR3 bases: TGCAGCGTTGAATTCCGGACAGGGGGCCGGTATGGCTACACCTTC. The full variable domain, its missing parts supplied by reference TRBV29-1 and TRBJ1-2, is SAVISQKPSRDICQRGTSLTIQCQVDSQVTMMFWYRQQPGQSLTLIATANQGSEATYESGFVIDKFPISRPNLTFSTLTVSNMSPEDSSIYLCSVEFRTGGRYGYTFGSGTRLTVV.

This clonotype was observed a few times. The chain combines TRBV20-1 with TRBJ2-2, with 9 nucleotides matching TRBD1. The CDR3 loop spans 15 amino acids. Trimming removed 4 bases from V and 5 bases from J; junction bases left unmatched: 8. Germline CDR1 reads DFQATT; CDR2 reads SNEGSKA (reference sequence). CDR3 amino acids: CSATDRGSSTGELFF. CDR3 DNA: TGCAGTGCTACAGACAGGGGGAGCTCAACCGGGGAGCTGTTTTTT.

The genes are TRBV4-2 and TRBJ2-3; 7 positions match TRBD1. The V segment lost 2 bases and the J segment 5 bases; nucleotides outside the gene matches: 7. In germline, CDR1 is LGHNA, CDR2 YNFKEQ. The CDR3 has 15 residues. CDR3 loop: CASSQQGDLRDTQYF. For the CDR3, the DNA is TGTGCCAGCAGCCAACAGGGGGACCTTAGAGATACGCAGTATTTT.

At least ten counts were recorded for this clonotype. V and J are TRBV5-5 and TRBJ1-4, with TRBD1 identical over 10 bases. Germline CDR1 is SGHKS and CDR2 is YYEKEE (reference sequence). The CDR3 length is 14 residues. V was pared by 4 bases and J by 6 bases, with 3 bases of the junction left unmatched. CDR3 protein: CASSGTGAYEKLFF. The CDR3 region has the DNA TGTGCCAGCAGCGGGACAGGGGCGTATGAAAAACTGTTTTTT.

This clonotype was seen many times. The chain couples TRBV15 to TRBJ2-1; D may be TRBD2 (6 bases). CDR3 length: 17 amino acids. Germline V CDR1 and CDR2: LNHNV, YYDKDF (reference sequence). V dropped 1 base and J dropped 6 bases, with 19 bases sitting between them. CDR3: CATSRGRETGVFNEQFF. As DNA, the CDR3 is TGTGCCACCAGCAGAGGTCGGGAGACTGGAGTCTTCAATGAGCAGTTCTTC.

The sample holds many counts of this clonotype. J is TRBJ1-2 and V is TRBV20-1; 12 positions agree with TRBD1. CDR3 length: 15 residues. Germline V CDR1 and CDR2: DFQATT, SNEGSKA (reference sequence). Germline trimming cut 5 bases from V and 2 bases from J; bases unmatched to any gene: 6. The CDR3 here is CSAPHGTGGNYGYTF. In DNA form, the CDR3 reads TGCAGTGCTCCGCACGGGACAGGGGGCAACTATGGCTACACCTTC.

The J gene is TRBJ2-7, the V gene TRBV7-3; tentative D call: TRBD2 (6 bases). Trimming shortened V by 5 bases and J by 0 bases, and 11 bases separated the two germline ends. Germline V lookup: CDR1 SGHTA, CDR2 FQGTGA. CDR3 size: 14 residues. The CDR3 spells CASSHGGNSYEQYF. Written as DNA, the CDR3 is TGTGCCAGCAGCCACGGGGGAAACTCCTACGAGCAGTACTTC.

Many counts were recorded for this clonotype. The rearrangement uses TRBV5-1 and TRBJ2-3, with TRBD2 matching 9 bases. V shed 4 bases, J shed 5 bases, and the junction held 5 bases outside the gene matches. The CDR3 totals 14 residues. Germline V gene sequence: CDR1 SGHRS, CDR2 YFSETQ. DNA of the CDR3: TGCGCCAGCAGCCTACCAGCGGGGGGAGATACGCAGTATTTT. Amino acid sequence: CASSLPAGGDTQYF.

This clonotype was detected many times. This chain connects TRBV20-1 to TRBJ2-3; 8 bases fit TRBD2. The V gene end was trimmed by 1 base and the J gene end by 0 bases; junction bases not matched to a gene: 3. The germline V gene has CDR1 DFQATT and CDR2 SNEGSKA (reference sequence). The CDR3 is made up of 15 amino acids. CDR3 DNA: TGCAGTGCTAGAGCGGCTAGCGGGAGCACAGATACGCAGTATTTT. Its protein product is CSARAASGSTDTQYF.

This clonotype was seen at least ten times. The CDR3 is CASSRDSLGTQYF. Here the CDR3 DNA reads TGTGCCAGCAGCCGGGACTCCCTAGGGACCCAGTACTTC. The chain carries TRBV7-2 and TRBJ2-5; TRBD2 is a possible D gene (6 bases). This CDR3 spans 13 amino acids. V was shortened by 5 bases and J by 7 bases, with 14 bases between the two germline ends. CDR1 and CDR2 from the germline V gene are SGHTA and FQGNSA.

This clonotype was counted ten times or more. The rearrangement links TRBV6-5 to TRBJ1-5; maybe TRBD1 (6 bases). Trimming pared 4 bases from V and 0 bases from J, leaving 10 bases between. CDR3 size: 15 residues. Germline assignment: CDR1 MNHEY and CDR2 SVGAGI. This CDR3 reads CASSSQGGSNQPQHF. The CDR3, as DNA: TGTGCCAGCAGTTCACAGGGAGGTAGCAATCAGCCCCAGCATTTT.

As regards this clonotype: A clone one base away is much larger, so this may be a read error. The DNA of the CDR3 is TGCGCCAGCAGCCAAGATCCGGGGGCGCCGGAAAAACTGTTTTTT. Translated, it gives CASSQDPGAPEKLFF. The V call is TRBV4-1, the J call TRBJ1-4; tentatively, D is TRBD1 (6 bases). The germline V and J ends were trimmed by 0 bases and 8 bases, with 13 bases remaining between them. Per germline, CDR1 MGHRA and CDR2 YSYEKL. This CDR3 has 15 residues.

Ten or more counts support this clonotype. The chain recombines TRBV7-9 with TRBJ2-3; tentative D call: TRBD2 (5 bases). V lost 5 bases to trimming and J lost 8 bases, with 20 bases between them. The CDR3 consists of 15 residues. Germline lookup yields CDR1 SEHNR and CDR2 FQNEAQ (reference sequence). The CDR3 loop reads CASSTRGSPRGTQYF. The CDR3 bases are TGTGCCAGCAGCACCCGAGGGAGCCCCCGGGGTACGCAGTATTTT. The full variable domain, rest sourced from reference TRBV7-9 and TRBJ2-3, is DTGVSQNPRHKITKRGQNVTFRCDPISEHNRLYWYRQTLGQGPEFLTYFQNEAQLEKSRLLSDRFSAERPKGSFSTLEIQRTEQGDSAMYLCASSTRGSPRGTQYFGPGTRLTVL.

Only a few counts were recorded for this clonotype. This chain links TRBV7-2 with TRBJ1-2; D is unresolved. V was shortened by 5 bases and J by 2 bases, with 12 bases between the two germline ends. Per the germline V gene, CDR1 is SGHTA and CDR2 is FQGNSA. The CDR3 is 14 amino acids. As DNA, the CDR3 is TGTGCCAGCAGCCCGTCCGGGAACAACTATGGCTACACCTTC. This sequence encodes CASSPSGNNYGYTF.

This clonotype was counted many times. This sequence joins TRBV9 and TRBJ2-4, with 7 nucleotides matching TRBD2. This CDR3 spans 13 amino acids. V lost 4 bases and J lost 8; bases outside the gene matches: 6. CDR1 SGDLS and CDR2 YYNGEE come from the germline V gene. The CDR3 spells CASSPQGRDIQYF. As DNA, the CDR3 is TGTGCCAGCAGCCCCCAAGGGAGGGACATTCAGTACTTC.

The table lists this clonotype with many counts. The J gene is TRBJ2-1, the V gene TRBV29-1; D is undetermined. The V end lost 4 bases, the J end lost 0 bases, and 13 bases lay between the germline ends. The CDR3 extends over 15 amino acids. The germline CDR1 and CDR2 sequences are SQVTM and ANQGSEA. The CDR3 is CSVASRLSSYNEQFF. The CDR3 DNA follows: TGCAGCGTTGCCTCGCGGCTTAGCTCCTACAATGAGCAGTTCTTC.

The chain joins TRBV6-2 or TRBV6-3 to TRBJ2-7; 10 bases are shared with TRBD2. The V gene end was trimmed by 6 bases and the J gene end by 3 bases; junction bases not matched to a gene: 8. Germline V CDR1 and CDR2: MNHEY, SVGEGT. This CDR3 region has 15 residues. Here the CDR3 reads CASRSGLAVNYEQYF. DNA of the CDR3: TGTGCCAGCAGAAGCGGACTAGCGGTGAACTACGAGCAGTACTTC.

This clonotype was recorded many times. The chain carries TRBV7-2 and TRBJ2-2; no firm D call. This CDR3 contains 16 residues. Germline V gene lookup returns CDR1 SGHTA and CDR2 FQGNSA. V was pared by 5 bases and J by 0 bases, with 13 bases between. The CDR3 loop reads CASSPTHLTNTGELFF. The DNA of the CDR3 is TGTGCCAGCAGCCCCACCCACCTTACGAACACCGGGGAGCTGTTTTTT. The variable domain in full, completed from reference TRBV7-2 and TRBJ2-2, reads GAGVSQSPSNKVTEKGKDVELRCDPISGHTALYWYRQSLGQGLEFLIYFQGNSAPDKSGLPSDRFSAERTGGSVSTLTIQRTQQEDSAVYLCASSPTHLTNTGELFFGEGSRLTVL.

J is TRBJ2-1 and V is TRBV7-2, with TRBD1 matching 10 bases. Per the germline V gene, CDR1 is SGHTA and CDR2 is FQGNSA. This CDR3 is built from 15 residues. V was pared by 3 bases and J by 3 bases, with 2 bases of the junction left unmatched. CDR3 bases: TGTGCCAGCAGCTTGGACAGGGGGTTCTACAATGAGCAGTTCTTC. As protein: CASSLDRGFYNEQFF.

This clonotype was seen ten or more times. The chain uses TRBV5-1 and TRBJ2-3; possible D gene TRBD1, 6 bases. Trimming stripped 0 bases from V and 5 bases from J, with 10 bases between. The CDR3 contains 14 residues. Germline loops: CDR1 SGHRS, CDR2 YFSETQ. The CDR3 protein is CASSLVGAGDTQYF. CDR3 nucleotides: TGCGCCAGCAGCTTGGTGGGGGCCGGAGATACGCAGTATTTT.

CDR3 protein: CSVIAGGQTQYF. CDR3 sequence (DNA): TGCAGCGTTATAGCGGGAGGCCAGACCCAGTACTTC. The chain couples TRBV29-1 to TRBJ2-5; TRBD2 matches 10 bases. V shed 5 bases and J 6 bases; nucleotides not matched to a gene: 3. The CDR3 totals 12 residues. CDR1 SQVTM and CDR2 ANQGSEA come from the germline V gene.

Ten or more counts support this clonotype. The chain couples TRBV6-5 to TRBJ1-1; no clear D. The V and J ends lost 2 bases and 5 bases respectively, with 12 bases between them. Germline CDR1 and CDR2: MNHEY and SVGAGI. CDR3 length equals 14 residues. The CDR3 reads CASSYGSSKTEAFF. The CDR3 bases are TGTGCCAGCAGTTACGGGTCAAGTAAGACTGAAGCTTTCTTT.

This clonotype has a count of ten or more. The V and J genes are TRBV6-1 and TRBJ1-1; no clear D. Trimming pared 5 bases from V and 2 bases from J, leaving 15 bases between. The CDR3 runs to 15 residues. The germline gives CDR1 MNHNS, CDR2 SASEGT. CDR3 amino acids: CASSPLWTINTEAFF. The CDR3, as DNA: TGTGCCAGCAGTCCTCTGTGGACTATTAACACTGAAGCTTTCTTT.

This clonotype was recorded at least ten times. V gene TRBV4-3 combines with J gene TRBJ1-1; 8 positions match TRBD1. This CDR3 contains 14 residues. The ends lost 3 bases at V and 3 bases at J; junction bases unmatched: 3. The germline V gene encodes CDR1 LGHNA and CDR2 YSLEER. CDR3 protein: CASSQQGAYTEAFF. The CDR3 bases are TGCGCCAGCAGCCAGCAGGGGGCCTACACTGAAGCTTTCTTT.